This TCR beta chain was recovered during a study of blood T cell repertoires in COVID-19. Study background: From the United States, Italy and Spain came samples of acute and convalescent COVID-19. T cells, B-cell-depleted T cells, or PBMCs supplied cDNA or gDNA.

Study processing details: For nucleated cells, counts were estimated from reference gene primer amplification. The repertoire was sequenced with immunoSEQ multiplex PCR; TCRdb's copy has only in-frame clones and lacks some. V, J and clone size derive from that table, while D and trimming were established from the DNA sequence. The sample consists of roughly 110,000 clones, 71% of them appearing once. The ends lost 2 bases at V and 3 bases at J; junction bases unmatched: 7. CDR1 SGHDT and CDR2 YYEEEE come from the germline V gene. The CDR3 extends over 16 amino acids. This receptor was taken from a human donor with acute or convalescent COVID-19. The donor label of this sample is uncertain. The rearrangement joins TRBV5-6 to TRBJ1-5, with 8 bases lining up with TRBD1. Material for sequencing was peripheral blood. CDR3 coding DNA: TGTGCCAGCAGCTTCTGGACAGGGCTCACCAATCAGCCCCAGCATTTT. This translates into CASSFWTGLTNQPQHF.